This T cell receptor (beta chain) originates from a study of T cells after yellow fever vaccination. TCRdb re-called the 5' RACE reads through MiXCR, storing one row per CDR3 protein. The data contain some 350,000 distinct CDR3 sequences, approximately 4% of them singletons. The sample holds many counts of this clonotype. CDR1 is SEHNR and CDR2 is FQNEAQ in the germline V gene (reference sequence). CDR3 length: 13 amino acids. The V end lost 5 bases, the J end lost 6 bases, and 14 bases lay between the germline ends. Specimen: PBMCs, collected 5 days after the yellow fever booster vaccination. This TCR derives from a young man who received the YFV17D yellow fever vaccine. The V and J genes are TRBV7-9 and TRBJ2-7; perhaps TRBD2 as D (5 bases). DNA for the CDR3: TGTGCCAGCAGCCCTTCGACTAAGGCCGAGCAGTACGTC. Translated, it gives CASSPSTKAEQYV.